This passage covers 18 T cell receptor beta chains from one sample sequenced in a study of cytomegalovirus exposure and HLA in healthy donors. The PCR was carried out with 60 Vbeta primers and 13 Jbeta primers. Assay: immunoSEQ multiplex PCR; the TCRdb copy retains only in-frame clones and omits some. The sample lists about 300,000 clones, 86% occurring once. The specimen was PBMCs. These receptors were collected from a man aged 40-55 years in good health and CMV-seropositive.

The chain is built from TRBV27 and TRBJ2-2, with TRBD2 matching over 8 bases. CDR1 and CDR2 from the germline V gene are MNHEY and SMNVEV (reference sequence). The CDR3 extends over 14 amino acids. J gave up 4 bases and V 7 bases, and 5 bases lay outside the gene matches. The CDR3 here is CASIRAGATGELFF. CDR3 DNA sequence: TGTGCCAGCATCCGAGCGGGAGCCACCGGGGAGCTGTTTTTT.

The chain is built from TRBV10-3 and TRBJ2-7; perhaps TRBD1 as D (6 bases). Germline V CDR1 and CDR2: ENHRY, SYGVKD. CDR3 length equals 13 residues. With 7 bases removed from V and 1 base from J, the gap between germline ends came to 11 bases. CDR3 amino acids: CAITGQSSYEQYF. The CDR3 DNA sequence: TGTGCCATCACTGGACAGTCATCCTACGAGCAGTACTTC.

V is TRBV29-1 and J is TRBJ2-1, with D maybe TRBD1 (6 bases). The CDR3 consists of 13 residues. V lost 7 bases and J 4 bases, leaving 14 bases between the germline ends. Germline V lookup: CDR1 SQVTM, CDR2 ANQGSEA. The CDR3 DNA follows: TGCAGCGCGACAGGAACGGGGTACAATGAGCAGTTCTTC. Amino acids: CSATGTGYNEQFF.

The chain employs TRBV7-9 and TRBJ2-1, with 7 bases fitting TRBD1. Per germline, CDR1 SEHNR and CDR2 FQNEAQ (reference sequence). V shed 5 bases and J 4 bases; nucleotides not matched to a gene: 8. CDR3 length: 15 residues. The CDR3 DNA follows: TGTGCCAGCAGCCCATCGACAGGGAGATACAATGAGCAGTTCTTC. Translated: CASSPSTGRYNEQFF.

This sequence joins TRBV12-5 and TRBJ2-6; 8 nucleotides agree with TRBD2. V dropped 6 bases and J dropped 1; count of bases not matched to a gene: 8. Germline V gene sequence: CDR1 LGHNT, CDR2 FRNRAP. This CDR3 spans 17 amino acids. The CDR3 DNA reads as TGTGCTAGTGGGGAGACTAGCGAGTCATCTGGGGCCAACGTCCTGACTTTC. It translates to CASGETSESSGANVLTF.

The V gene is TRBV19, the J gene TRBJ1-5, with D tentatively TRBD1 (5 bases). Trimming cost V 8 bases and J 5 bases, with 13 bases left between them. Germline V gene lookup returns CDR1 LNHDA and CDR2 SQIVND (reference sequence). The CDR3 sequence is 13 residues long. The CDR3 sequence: CASDWGTYQPQHF. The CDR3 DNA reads TGTGCCAGTGACTGGGGCACCTATCAGCCCCAGCATTTT.

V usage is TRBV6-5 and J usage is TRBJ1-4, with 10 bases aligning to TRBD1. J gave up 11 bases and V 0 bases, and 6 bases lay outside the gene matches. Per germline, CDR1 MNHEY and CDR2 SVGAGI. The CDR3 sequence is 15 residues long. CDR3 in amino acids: CASSYSRQGARKLFF. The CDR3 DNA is TGTGCCAGCAGTTACTCGAGACAGGGGGCGAGGAAACTGTTTTTT.

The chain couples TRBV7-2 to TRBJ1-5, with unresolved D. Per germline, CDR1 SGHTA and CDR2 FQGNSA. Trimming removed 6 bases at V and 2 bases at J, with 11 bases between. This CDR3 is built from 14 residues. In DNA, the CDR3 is TGTGCCAGCAGAAGCGGGAGCCGCAATCAGCCCCAGCATTTT. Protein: CASRSGSRNQPQHF.

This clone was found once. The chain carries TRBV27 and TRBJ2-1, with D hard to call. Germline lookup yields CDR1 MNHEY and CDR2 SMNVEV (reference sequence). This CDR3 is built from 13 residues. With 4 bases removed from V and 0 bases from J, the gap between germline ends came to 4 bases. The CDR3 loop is CASSYSSYNEQFF. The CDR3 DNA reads TGTGCCAGCAGTTACAGCTCCTACAATGAGCAGTTCTTC.

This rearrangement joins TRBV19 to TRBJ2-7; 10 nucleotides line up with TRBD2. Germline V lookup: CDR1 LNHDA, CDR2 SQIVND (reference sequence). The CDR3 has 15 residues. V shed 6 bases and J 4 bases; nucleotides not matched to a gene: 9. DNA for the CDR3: TGTGCCAGTAGGGGATCTAGCGGGAGCTGGTACGAGCAGTACTTC. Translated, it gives CASRGSSGSWYEQYF. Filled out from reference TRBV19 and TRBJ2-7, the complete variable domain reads DGGITQSPKYLFRKEGQNVTLSCEQNLNHDAMYWYRQDPGQGLRLIYYSQIVNDFQKGDIAEGYSVSREKKESFPLTVTSAQKNPTAFYLCASRGSSGSWYEQYFGPGTRLTVT.

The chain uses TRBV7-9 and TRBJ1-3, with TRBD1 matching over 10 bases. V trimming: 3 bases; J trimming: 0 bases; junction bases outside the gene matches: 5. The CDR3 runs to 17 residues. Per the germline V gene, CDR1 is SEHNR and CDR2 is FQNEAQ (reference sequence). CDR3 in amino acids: CASSFGQGGYSGNTIYF. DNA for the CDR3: TGTGCCAGCAGCTTCGGACAGGGGGGGTACTCTGGAAACACCATATATTTT.

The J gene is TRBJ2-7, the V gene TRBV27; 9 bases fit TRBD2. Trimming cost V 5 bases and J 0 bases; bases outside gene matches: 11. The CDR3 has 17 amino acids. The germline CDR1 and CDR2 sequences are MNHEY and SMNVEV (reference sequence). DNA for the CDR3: TGTGCCAGCAGTCTATTGGGGACTAGCAAAAGCTCCTACGAGCAGTACTTC. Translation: CASSLLGTSKSSYEQYF.

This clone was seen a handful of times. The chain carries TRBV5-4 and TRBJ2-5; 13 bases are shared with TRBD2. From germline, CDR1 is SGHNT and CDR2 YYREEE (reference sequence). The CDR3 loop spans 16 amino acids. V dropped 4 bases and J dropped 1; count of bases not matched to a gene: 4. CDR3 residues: CASSRRLAGGQETQYF. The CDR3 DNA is TGTGCCAGCAGCCGCCGACTAGCGGGAGGCCAAGAGACCCAGTACTTC.

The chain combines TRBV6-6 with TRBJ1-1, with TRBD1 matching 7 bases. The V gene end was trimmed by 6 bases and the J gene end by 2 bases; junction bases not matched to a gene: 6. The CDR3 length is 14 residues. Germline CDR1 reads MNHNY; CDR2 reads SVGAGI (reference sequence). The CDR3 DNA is TGTGCCAGCAGGGACGGACAGGCCAACACTGAAGCTTTCTTT. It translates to CASRDGQANTEAFF.

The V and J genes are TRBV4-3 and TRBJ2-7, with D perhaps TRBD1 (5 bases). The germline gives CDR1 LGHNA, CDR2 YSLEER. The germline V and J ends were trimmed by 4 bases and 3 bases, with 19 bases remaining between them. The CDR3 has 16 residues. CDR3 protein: CASSRVLGQTYYEQYF. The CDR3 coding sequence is TGCGCCAGCAGCCGAGTCCTGGGGCAGACCTACTACGAGCAGTACTTC.

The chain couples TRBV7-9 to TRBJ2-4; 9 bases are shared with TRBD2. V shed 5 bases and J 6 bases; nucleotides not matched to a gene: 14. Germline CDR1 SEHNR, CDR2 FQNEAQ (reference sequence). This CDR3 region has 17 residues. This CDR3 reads CASSAAGGGSNRNIQYF. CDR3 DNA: TGTGCCAGCAGCGCAGCGGGGGGCGGGAGCAATAGAAACATTCAGTACTTC.

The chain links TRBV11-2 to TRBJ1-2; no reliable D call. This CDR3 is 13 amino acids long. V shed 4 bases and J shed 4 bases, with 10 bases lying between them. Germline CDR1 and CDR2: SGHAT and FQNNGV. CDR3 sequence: CASSSITSYGYTF. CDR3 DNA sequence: TGTGCCAGCAGCTCTATCACGTCCTATGGCTACACCTTC.

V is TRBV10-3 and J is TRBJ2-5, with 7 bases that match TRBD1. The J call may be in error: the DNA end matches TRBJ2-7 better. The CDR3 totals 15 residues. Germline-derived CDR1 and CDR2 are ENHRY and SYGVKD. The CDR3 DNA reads TGTGCCATCAGTGAGTTGGGGTTACAGGGGTACGAGCAGTACTTC. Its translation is CAISELGLQGYEQYF.